The entry that follows covers one T cell receptor beta chain sequence. The data were obtained in a study of blood T cell repertoires in COVID-19. As for the study in general: Sites across the United States, Italy and Spain contributed samples from acute and convalescent COVID-19.

Germline lookup yields CDR1 SQVTM and CDR2 ANQGSEA. There are 14 residues in the CDR3. Trimming took 5 bases from V and 4 from J; bases not matched to a gene: 9. The authors' processing: It was from reference gene primer amplification that nucleated cell counts were estimated. Clones were read by immunoSEQ multiplex PCR, and TCRdb kept only the in-frame ones, dropping some. The V and J calls and the clone size are those of that table, but D and trimming were determined from the DNA. This table holds 150,000 to 200,000 clones, 80% to 90% found once. The clonotype comes from a human donor with active or convalescent COVID-19. The donor label of this sample is uncertain. The genes are TRBV29-1 and TRBJ2-7; 9 bases match TRBD1. Specimen: peripheral blood. CDR3 sequence (DNA): TGCAGCGTTATACTCGGGACAGGGTCTTACGAGCAGTACTTC. As protein: CSVILGTGSYEQYF.